This TCR beta chain was sequenced in a study of blood T cell repertoires in COVID-19. This CDR3 has 17 amino acids. V trimming: 0 bases; J trimming: 5 bases; junction bases outside the gene matches: 12. Germline CDR1 reads SNHLY; CDR2 reads FYNNEI. This clone appeared once. Sequencing was performed with immunoSEQ multiplex PCR; in TCRdb, only in-frame clones are kept and a portion is missing. The sample consists of tens of thousands of clones, approximately 85% of them appearing once. Sequencing used peripheral blood. The TCR comes from a man in his sixties with active or convalescent COVID-19. The rearrangement joins TRBV2 to TRBJ1-2, with 7 bases that match TRBD1. CDR3 protein: CASSEARSGGGLYGYTF. CDR3 coding DNA: TGTGCCAGCAGTGAAGCTCGGTCAGGGGGAGGCCTTTATGGCTACACCTTC.